This note documents a single T cell receptor (beta chain) sequence. This specimen belongs to a study of T-cell reconstitution after alpha-beta-depleted transplantation in children. The CDR3 consists of 15 residues. V was trimmed by 5 bases and J by 1 base, leaving 14 bases between them. CDR1 is SGHTA, CDR2 FQGNSA, per germline. Molecular barcoding with unique molecular identifiers was used for the TCRbeta library. TCRdb recomputed calls from the PCR reads with MiXCR, one row per CDR3 protein. The sample lists around 500,000 distinct CDR3 sequences, approximately 22% occurring once. The chain links TRBV7-2 to TRBJ2-5; no clear D. This receptor was taken from a boy less than two years old who had a stem cell transplant for acute myeloid leukemia, so the T cells may come from the graft donor. The source material was PBMCs, mostly from graft donor cells, sampled 360 days after TCRalphabeta/CD19-depleted stem cell transplant. Here the CDR3 reads CASSLQSAVQETQYF. DNA for the CDR3: TGTGCCAGCAGCCTCCAATCGGCTGTCCAAGAGACCCAGTACTTC.